One and the same sample provided the 29 T cell receptor beta chains below, sequenced in a study of blood T cell repertoires in COVID-19. Produced via immunoSEQ multiplex PCR; TCRdb's table is partial and in-frame only. The data hold over 200,000 clones, with less than 90% observed a single time. What was sequenced was peripheral blood. All receptors derive from a woman between 65 and 79 years old with active or convalescent COVID-19.

This sequence joins TRBV2 and TRBJ1-2; no firm D call. This CDR3 contains 14 residues. Per the germline V gene, CDR1 is SNHLY and CDR2 is FYNNEI. The V end was cut by 6 bases, the J end by 4 bases, with 15 bases between. CDR3 in amino acids: CASRTWGEGYGYTF. CDR3 coding DNA: TGTGCCAGCAGGACTTGGGGTGAGGGCTATGGCTACACCTTC.

This chain joins TRBV12-5 and TRBJ1-5; D might be TRBD1 (6 bases). Trimming removed 6 bases from V and 7 bases from J, with 16 bases in between. Germline lookup yields CDR1 LGHNT and CDR2 FRNRAP. The CDR3 runs 14 residues. The CDR3 is CASGTPRGNQPQHF. The CDR3 region has the DNA TGTGCTAGTGGCACGCCTAGGGGGAACCAGCCCCAGCATTTT.

The chain is built from TRBV5-4 and TRBJ2-2; 12 nucleotides agree with TRBD2. The CDR3 runs to 16 residues. Germline V lookup: CDR1 SGHNT, CDR2 YYREEE (reference sequence). After removal of 3 bases from V and 4 bases from J, the junction contained 4 bases not matched to a gene. CDR3 in DNA: TGTGCCAGCAGCTCGACTAGCGGGAGTCGCACCGGGGAGCTGTTTTTT. Amino acids: CASSSTSGSRTGELFF.

The genes are TRBV4-1 and TRBJ2-1, with D tentatively TRBD1 (6 bases). This CDR3 spans 15 amino acids. V was clipped by 1 base and J by 11 bases, with 18 bases between them. In germline, CDR1 is MGHRA, CDR2 YSYEKL. The CDR3 coding sequence is TGCGCCAGCAGCCAAGGACCCCTAAGCAGGGACAAGCAGTTCTTC. It specifies CASSQGPLSRDKQFF.

This chain uses TRBV4-1 with TRBJ2-7, with 9 bases fitting TRBD1. Unmatched junction bases numbered 7, after V lost 1 base and J lost 6 bases. Looked up from germline, CDR1 is MGHRA and CDR2 is YSYEKL. There are 15 residues in the CDR3. This chain's CDR3 is CASSQVGTGSSEQYF. In nucleotides, the CDR3 is TGCGCCAGCAGCCAAGTAGGGACAGGGAGCTCCGAGCAGTACTTC.

The genes are TRBV3-1 (or the pseudogene TRBV3-2) and TRBJ2-1; the D gene is possibly TRBD2 (5 bases). This CDR3 region has 18 residues. Germline lookup yields CDR1 LGHDT and CDR2 YNNKEL (reference sequence). Trimming stripped 1 base from V and 5 bases from J, with 21 bases between. CDR3: CASSQAWVGSLGDNEQFF. Written as DNA, the CDR3 is TGTGCCAGCAGCCAAGCATGGGTCGGATCACTCGGGGACAATGAGCAGTTCTTC.

The chain joins TRBV28 to TRBJ1-2; the match to TRBD1 covers 7 bases. The CDR3 sequence is 15 residues long. Trimming took 6 bases from V and 1 from J; bases not matched to a gene: 8. The germline gives CDR1 MDHEN, CDR2 SYDVKM. CDR3 protein: CASRTGTVLNYGYTF. The CDR3 DNA is TGTGCCAGCAGAACCGGGACAGTTCTTAACTATGGCTACACCTTC.

The chain carries TRBV3-1 (or the pseudogene TRBV3-2) and TRBJ2-5; the match to TRBD1 covers 11 bases. Germline values: CDR1 LGHDT, CDR2 YNNKEL (reference sequence). With 2 bases clipped from V and 3 bases from J, the junction kept 2 bases outside the gene matches. This CDR3 has 15 residues. CDR3 region: CASSQRTGGEETQYF. The CDR3 nucleotides are TGTGCCAGCAGCCAACGGACAGGGGGCGAAGAGACCCAGTACTTC.

This chain uses TRBV19 with TRBJ1-5; 9 nucleotides align to TRBD1. The CDR3 runs 13 residues. The V gene end was trimmed by 5 bases and the J gene end by 6 bases; junction bases not matched to a gene: 2. Germline CDR1 reads LNHDA; CDR2 reads SQIVND (reference sequence). For the CDR3, the DNA is TGTGCCAGTAGTCCACAGGGGGCTCAGCCCCAGCATTTT. It encodes CASSPQGAQPQHF.

This chain connects TRBV6-5 to TRBJ1-1; D unclear. Germline-derived CDR1 and CDR2 are MNHEY and SVGAGI. CDR3 length equals 12 residues. V shed 6 bases and J shed 11 bases, with 16 bases lying between them. The CDR3 coding sequence is TGTGCCAGCAGCTCCTTCCGACAAGATGCTTTCTTT. Amino acid sequence: CASSSFRQDAFF.

This sequence joins TRBV7-8 and TRBJ1-4, with D unresolved. The CDR3 totals 14 residues. V was trimmed by 5 bases and J by 7 bases, leaving 14 bases between them. Germline values: CDR1 SGHVS, CDR2 FQNEAQ. DNA of the CDR3: TGTGCCAGCAGCCAACCTCGGCAGGCTGAAAAACTGTTTTTT. Translated: CASSQPRQAEKLFF.

The J gene is TRBJ1-1, the V gene TRBV9; D ambiguous. The CDR3 extends over 17 amino acids. V lost 3 bases and J lost 0, with 18 bases in between. Germline lookup yields CDR1 SGDLS and CDR2 YYNGEE. CDR3 protein: CASSADPGIILNTEAFF. As DNA, the CDR3 is TGTGCCAGCAGCGCAGATCCCGGGATAATCCTGAACACTGAAGCTTTCTTT.

The chain recombines TRBV5-1 with TRBJ2-5; the match to TRBD2 covers 8 bases. The V and J ends lost 0 bases and 13 bases, in that order; junction bases with no gene match: 5. The CDR3 sequence is 12 residues long. Germline V lookup: CDR1 SGHRS, CDR2 YFSETQ. The CDR3 DNA sequence: TGCGCCAGCAGCTTGGGGAGCGGGAGTAGGTACTTC. It specifies CASSLGSGSRYF.

This rearrangement joins TRBV24-1 to TRBJ1-5, with D possibly matching TRBD1 (5 bases). Germline loops: CDR1 KGHDR, CDR2 SFDVKD. The CDR3 runs 15 residues. Deletions cut 4 bases from V and 3 bases from J, with 12 bases between. The CDR3 spells CATSESGGFNQPQHF. The CDR3 DNA reads as TGTGCCACCAGTGAATCGGGGGGTTTCAATCAGCCCCAGCATTTT.

This clone was counted once. The chain joins TRBV5-1 to TRBJ2-7, with a possible D match to TRBD1 (6 bases). The V gene lost 6 bases and the J gene lost 5 bases, with 18 bases spanning the gap. Germline assignment: CDR1 SGHRS and CDR2 YFSETQ. This CDR3 contains 14 residues. The DNA for the CDR3 is TGCGCCAGCACCGAACAGGGTCGTGAGCACGAGCAGTACTTC. This sequence encodes CASTEQGREHEQYF.

Regarding this clone: Other DNA variants within this sample encode the same CDR3. The rearrangement links TRBV7-9 to TRBJ1-1; no reliable D call. This CDR3 has 15 residues. Germline CDR1 SEHNR, CDR2 FQNEAQ (reference sequence). V shed 1 base and J shed 1 base, with 10 bases lying between them. The CDR3 region is CASSLGLGGNTEAFF. CDR3 DNA: TGTGCCAGCAGCTTAGGGTTGGGAGGGAACACTGAAGCTTTCTTT. The variable domain in full, completed from reference TRBV7-9 and TRBJ1-1, reads DTGVSQNPRHKITKRGQNVTFRCDPISEHNRLYWYRQTLGQGPEFLTYFQNEAQLEKSRLLSDRFSAERPKGSFSTLEIQRTEQGDSAMYLCASSLGLGGNTEAFFGQGTRLTVV.

V gene TRBV2 combines with J gene TRBJ2-3; TRBD2 agrees at 12 bases. The trim removed 7 bases at V and 3 bases at J, leaving 8 bases unmatched. The V gene's germline CDR1 is SNHLY and CDR2 FYNNEI. This CDR3 has 16 amino acids. The CDR3 DNA reads TGTGCCAGCATTCGACTAGCGGGAGCAGTGACAGATACGCAGTATTTT. Its protein is CASIRLAGAVTDTQYF.

The V call is TRBV5-5, the J call TRBJ2-3; no reliable D call. CDR3 length: 14 amino acids. Germline values: CDR1 SGHKS, CDR2 YYEKEE (reference sequence). The V and J ends lost 7 bases and 6 bases respectively, with 18 bases between them. CDR3 nucleotides: TGTGCCAGCGGCCAGGTAATCGGCTACGATACGCAGTATTTT. Amino acids: CASGQVIGYDTQYF. Full variable domain (outside the CDR3, taken from reference TRBV5-5 and TRBJ2-3): DAGVTQSPTHLIKTRGQQVTLRCSPISGHKSVSWYQQVLGQGPQFIFQYYEKEERGRGNFPDRFSARQFPNYSSELNVNALLLGDSALYLCASGQVIGYDTQYFGPGTRLTVL.

This clone was counted only a few times. The V gene is TRBV5-1, the J gene TRBJ2-7; 8 bases align to TRBD1. This CDR3 comprises 14 residues. The germline V gene encodes CDR1 SGHRS and CDR2 YFSETQ. Trimming removed 4 bases from V and 1 base from J; junction bases left unmatched: 4. This CDR3 is CASSHRTGSYEQYF. DNA for the CDR3: TGCGCCAGCAGCCACCGGACAGGGTCCTACGAGCAGTACTTC.

The V call is TRBV28, the J call TRBJ1-1, with D unclear. The CDR3 extends over 11 amino acids. Germline V gene data show CDR1 as MDHEN and CDR2 as SYDVKM. Trimming took off 8 bases at V and 3 bases at J, with 7 bases between the two ends. DNA of the CDR3: TGTGCCAGCGTCCGGGACACTGAAGCTTTCTTT. Translating gives CASVRDTEAFF.

This clone was found once. The chain is built from TRBV5-1 and TRBJ2-3; the match to TRBD2 covers 8 bases. The V segment lost 3 bases and the J segment 0 bases; nucleotides outside the gene matches: 6. Germline V CDR1 and CDR2: SGHRS, YFSETQ. The CDR3 runs to 16 residues. For the CDR3, the DNA is TGCGCCAGCAGCTCCGGACTAGCAGTAAGCACAGATACGCAGTATTTT. Translation: CASSSGLAVSTDTQYF.

The chain links TRBV7-2 to TRBJ1-6; 9 positions agree with TRBD1. The germline gives CDR1 SGHTA, CDR2 FQGNSA. The CDR3 loop spans 16 amino acids. V shed 1 base, J shed 9 bases, and the junction held 7 bases outside the gene matches. This CDR3 reads CASSLGGTGNPSPLHF. The CDR3 DNA reads as TGTGCCAGCAGCTTAGGGGGGACAGGGAACCCTTCACCCCTCCACTTT.

Note on this clone: In the same sample, other DNA sequences code for this CDR3. The chain carries TRBV5-1 and TRBJ2-3; TRBD1 matches at 10 bases. Looked up from germline, CDR1 is SGHRS and CDR2 is YFSETQ. This CDR3 spans 14 amino acids. After removal of 5 bases from V and 6 bases from J, the junction contained 6 bases not matched to a gene. CDR3 sequence reads: CASSPGQGTDTQYF. CDR3 coding DNA: TGCGCCAGCAGTCCGGGACAGGGGACCGATACGCAGTATTTT.

This chain connects TRBV7-9 to TRBJ1-2; D is undetermined. Trimming took 1 base from V and 1 from J, leaving 7 bases between them. CDR1 is SEHNR and CDR2 is FQNEAQ in the germline V gene (reference sequence). The CDR3 contains 14 residues. DNA for the CDR3: TGTGCCAGCAGCTTAGGGCGACTTAACTATGGCTACACCTTC. Translation gives CASSLGRLNYGYTF.

V usage is TRBV19 and J usage is TRBJ2-5; 9 bases agree with TRBD1. The germline CDR1 and CDR2 sequences are LNHDA and SQIVND (reference sequence). The CDR3 spans 16 residues. The V and J ends lost 2 bases and 1 base, in that order; junction bases with no gene match: 5. The CDR3 nucleotides read TGTGCCAGTAGTATACCTAGACAGGGGGTCCAAGAGACCCAGTACTTC. Residues: CASSIPRQGVQETQYF.

This chain joins TRBV2 and TRBJ2-1; 10 bases are shared with TRBD2. The CDR3 spans 14 residues. Unmatched junction bases numbered 6, after V lost 6 bases and J lost 7 bases. Germline assignment: CDR1 SNHLY and CDR2 FYNNEI. DNA for the CDR3: TGTGCCAGCAGGAGACTAGCGGGCACGAATGAGCAGTTCTTC. Residues: CASRRLAGTNEQFF.

This chain uses TRBV6-5 with TRBJ1-2; tentative D call: TRBD1 (6 bases). The CDR3 is 13 residues long. The ends were cut back, 0 bases at V and 8 bases at J, with 10 bases in the middle. Germline V gene lookup returns CDR1 MNHEY and CDR2 SVGAGI. The CDR3 sequence is CASSYSEGDGYTF. The DNA for the CDR3 is TGTGCCAGCAGTTACTCTGAGGGGGACGGCTACACCTTC.

This chain connects TRBV5-8 to TRBJ2-1, with D tentatively TRBD2 (6 bases). Germline CDR1 SGHTS, CDR2 YDEGEE. The CDR3 is made up of 17 amino acids. With 0 bases removed from V and 1 base from J, the gap between germline ends came to 14 bases. This chain's CDR3 is CASSLGDGGYSYNEQFF. As DNA, the CDR3 is TGTGCCAGCAGCTTGGGGGATGGGGGGTATTCCTACAATGAGCAGTTCTTC.

The rearrangement links TRBV7-2 to TRBJ2-1; TRBD2 agrees at 8 bases. CDR3 length: 14 residues. Germline V gene data show CDR1 as SGHTA and CDR2 as FQGNSA. Germline trimming cut 2 bases from V and 5 bases from J; bases unmatched to any gene: 2. The chain's CDR3 is CASSLSGGNNEQFF. The CDR3 DNA sequence: TGTGCCAGCAGCTTAAGCGGGGGCAACAATGAGCAGTTCTTC.